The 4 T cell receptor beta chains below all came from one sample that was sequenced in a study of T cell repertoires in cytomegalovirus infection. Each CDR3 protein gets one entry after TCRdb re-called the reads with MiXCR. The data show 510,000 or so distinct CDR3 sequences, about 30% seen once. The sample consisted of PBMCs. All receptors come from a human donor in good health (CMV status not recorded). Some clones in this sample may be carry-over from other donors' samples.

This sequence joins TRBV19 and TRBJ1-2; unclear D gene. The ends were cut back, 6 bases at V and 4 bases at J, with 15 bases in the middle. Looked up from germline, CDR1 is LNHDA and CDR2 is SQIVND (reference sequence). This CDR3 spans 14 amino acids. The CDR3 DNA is TGTGCCAGTAGCGAGTTCAAGGGAAGCTATGGCTACACCTTC. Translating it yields CASSEFKGSYGYTF.

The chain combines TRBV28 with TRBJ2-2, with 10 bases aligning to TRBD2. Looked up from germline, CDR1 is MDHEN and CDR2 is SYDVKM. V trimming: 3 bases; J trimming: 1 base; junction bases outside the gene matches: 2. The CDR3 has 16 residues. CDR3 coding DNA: TGTGCCAGCAGTTTGGGACTAGCGATGAACACCGGGGAGCTGTTTTTT. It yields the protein CASSLGLAMNTGELFF.

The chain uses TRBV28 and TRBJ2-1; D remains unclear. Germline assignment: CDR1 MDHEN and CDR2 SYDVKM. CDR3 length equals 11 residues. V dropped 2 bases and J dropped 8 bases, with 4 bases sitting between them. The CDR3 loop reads CASSLHYEQFF. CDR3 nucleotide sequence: TGTGCCAGCAGTTTACACTATGAGCAGTTCTTC.

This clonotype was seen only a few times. CDR3 in DNA: TGCGCCAGCAGCTTGGGTAGGTCTGGCACTGAAGCTTTCTTT. This translates into CASSLGRSGTEAFF. The V and J genes are TRBV5-1 and TRBJ1-1, with D unresolved. Trimming left V 0 bases short and J 4 bases short, with 10 bases between. CDR1 SGHRS and CDR2 YFSETQ come from the germline V gene. CDR3 length equals 14 residues. Combining the CDR3 with reference TRBV5-1 and TRBJ1-1 gives the whole variable domain KAGVTQTPRYLIKTRGQQVTLSCSPISGHRSVSWYQQTPGQGLQFLFEYFSETQRNKGNFPGRFSGRQFSNSRSEMNVSTLELGDSALYLCASSLGRSGTEAFFGQGTRLTVV.